A selection of T cell receptor beta chains follows, all from one sample in a study of blood T cell repertoires in COVID-19. Libraries were prepared by immunoSEQ multiplex PCR; TCRdb keeps only in-frame clonotypes and omits some of them. The table has 130,000 to 150,000 clones, 84% seen once. The sample comprised peripheral blood. The receptors originated from a human donor in a cohort sampled during active COVID-19. CDR3s include the opening cysteine and the closing phenylalanine or tryptophan. D genes are given only for firm matches. Size is stated for part of the rows, as once, few or many counts, or as a class when the clone is expanded.

v_gene	abundance	j_gene	d_gene	CDR3nt	CDR3aa
TRBV9	-	TRBJ1-3	-	TGTGCCAGCAGCGCAATGGGAGTCTCTGGAAACACCATATATTTT	CASSAMGVSGNTIYF
TRBV7-3	-	TRBJ1-1	-	TGTGCCAGCAGCTTGGACGGGAGAATGAACACTGAAGCTTTCTTT	CASSLDGRMNTEAFF
TRBV7-2	-	TRBJ2-5	TRBD2	TGTGCCAGCAGCGGAAGGGGAGGGCGAGAGACCCAGTACTTC	CASSGRGGRETQYF
TRBV18	-	TRBJ1-1	TRBD1	TGTGCCAGCTCCCAGGGGGTAGGTACTGAAGCTTTCTTT	CASSQGVGTEAFF
TRBV27	once	TRBJ2-2	TRBD2	TGTGCCAGCAGTTCGACTAGCGGGTTCCTAATTGCCGGGGAGCTGTTTTTT	CASSSTSGFLIAGELFF
TRBV6-5	-	TRBJ2-7	-	TGTGCCAGCAGTCTGGGAAGCGGAATACCCTACGAGCAGTACTTC	CASSLGSGIPYEQYF
TRBV10-2	-	TRBJ2-2	TRBD2	TGCGCCAGCAGAGCGGGGGGGCCACCCGGGGAGCTGTTTTTT	CASRAGGPPGELFF
TRBV19	-	TRBJ1-1	-	TGTGCCAGTAGACTAACAGGGGAAGCTTTCTTT	CASRLTGEAFF
TRBV19	-	TRBJ1-1	-	TGTGCCAGTAACCCCAAGGGCAGGGTGGGGACTGAAGCTTTCTTT	CASNPKGRVGTEAFF
TRBV7-3	-	TRBJ1-1	TRBD1	TGTGCCAGCAGCTTAATAGGGGGCGAGAACACTGAAGCTTTCTTT	CASSLIGGENTEAFF
TRBV7-9	-	TRBJ2-4	-	TGTGCCAGCAGCTTACAGGGAAACATTCAGTACTTC	CASSLQGNIQYF
TRBV4-3	-	TRBJ1-1	TRBD1	TGCGCCAGCGCCGGACAGGGTCAATCTGAAGCTTTCTTT	CASAGQGQSEAFF
TRBV3-1/TRBV3-2	-	TRBJ1-1	-	TGTGCCAGCAACCAACAGGGTTTTAACACTGAAGCTTTCTTT	CASNQQGFNTEAFF
TRBV7-2	-	TRBJ2-3	-	TGTGCCAGCAGCCGCGGGGCAGAAAGCACAGATACGCAGTATTTT	CASSRGAESTDTQYF
TRBV6-5	-	TRBJ2-3	-	TGTGCCAGCTCAGGAAACACAGATACGCAGTATTTT	CASSGNTDTQYF